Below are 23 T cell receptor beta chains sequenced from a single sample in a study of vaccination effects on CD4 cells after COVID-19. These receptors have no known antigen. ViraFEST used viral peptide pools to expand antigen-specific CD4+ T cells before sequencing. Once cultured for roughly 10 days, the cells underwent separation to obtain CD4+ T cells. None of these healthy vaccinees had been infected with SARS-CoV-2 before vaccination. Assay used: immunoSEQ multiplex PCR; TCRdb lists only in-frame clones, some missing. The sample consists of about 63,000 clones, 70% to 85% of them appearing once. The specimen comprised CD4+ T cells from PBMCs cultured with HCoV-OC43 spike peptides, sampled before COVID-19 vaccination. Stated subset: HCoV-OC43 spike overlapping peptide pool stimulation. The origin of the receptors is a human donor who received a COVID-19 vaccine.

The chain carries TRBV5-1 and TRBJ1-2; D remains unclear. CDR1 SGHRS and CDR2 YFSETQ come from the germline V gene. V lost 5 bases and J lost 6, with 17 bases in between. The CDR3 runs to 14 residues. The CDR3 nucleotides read TGCGCCAGCAGTGAAGGGATCCCCCAGCATGGCTACACCTTC. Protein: CASSEGIPQHGYTF.

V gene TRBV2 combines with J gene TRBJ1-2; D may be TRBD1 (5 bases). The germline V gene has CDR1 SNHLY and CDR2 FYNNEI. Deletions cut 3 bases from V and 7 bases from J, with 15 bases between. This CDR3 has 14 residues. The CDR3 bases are TGTGCCAGCAGTGAGGGGGGGACGTTGCCTGGCTACACCTTC. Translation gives CASSEGGTLPGYTF.

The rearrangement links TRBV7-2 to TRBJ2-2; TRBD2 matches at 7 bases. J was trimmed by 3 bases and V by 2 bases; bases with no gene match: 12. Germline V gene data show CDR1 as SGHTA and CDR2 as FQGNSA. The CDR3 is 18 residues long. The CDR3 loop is CASSLNRERGVDTGELFF. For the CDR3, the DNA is TGTGCCAGCAGCTTAAATCGAGAGCGGGGAGTAGACACCGGGGAGCTGTTTTTT.

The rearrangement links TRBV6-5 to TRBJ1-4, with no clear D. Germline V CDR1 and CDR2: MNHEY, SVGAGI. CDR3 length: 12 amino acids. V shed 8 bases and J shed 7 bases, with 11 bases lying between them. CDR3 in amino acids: CASAEGSEKLFF. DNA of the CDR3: TGTGCCAGCGCCGAGGGCAGTGAAAAACTGTTTTTT.

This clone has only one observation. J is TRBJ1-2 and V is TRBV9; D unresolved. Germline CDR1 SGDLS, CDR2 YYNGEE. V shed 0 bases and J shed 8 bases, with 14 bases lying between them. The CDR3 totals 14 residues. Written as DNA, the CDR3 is TGTGCCAGCAGCGTAGTCCCCGACCCGGGGGGCTACACCTTC. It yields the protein CASSVVPDPGGYTF.

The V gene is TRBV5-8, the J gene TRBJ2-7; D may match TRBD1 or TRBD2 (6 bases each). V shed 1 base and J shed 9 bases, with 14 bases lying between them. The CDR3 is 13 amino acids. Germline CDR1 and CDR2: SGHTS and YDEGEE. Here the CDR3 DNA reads TGTGCCAGCAGCTTGTTCGGGGGCGGTGTGCAGTACGTC. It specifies CASSLFGGGVQYV.

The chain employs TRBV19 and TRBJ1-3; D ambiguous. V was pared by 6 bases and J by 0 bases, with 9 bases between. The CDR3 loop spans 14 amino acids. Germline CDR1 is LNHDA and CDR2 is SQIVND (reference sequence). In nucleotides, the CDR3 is TGTGCCAGTAGCCCATCGAGCTCTGGAAACACCATATATTTT. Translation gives CASSPSSSGNTIYF.

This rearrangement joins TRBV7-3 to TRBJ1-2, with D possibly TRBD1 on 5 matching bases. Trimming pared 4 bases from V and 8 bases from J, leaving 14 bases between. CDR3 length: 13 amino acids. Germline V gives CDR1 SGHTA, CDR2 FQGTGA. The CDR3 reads CASSSGGERGYTF. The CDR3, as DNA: TGTGCCAGCAGCTCTGGGGGGGAACGAGGCTACACCTTC. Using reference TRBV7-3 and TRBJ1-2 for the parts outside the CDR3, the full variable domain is GAGVSQTPSNKVTEKGKYVELRCDPISGHTALYWYRQSLGQGPEFLIYFQGTGAADDSGLPNDRFFAVRPEGSVSTLKIQRTERGDSAVYLCASSSGGERGYTFGSGTRLTVV.

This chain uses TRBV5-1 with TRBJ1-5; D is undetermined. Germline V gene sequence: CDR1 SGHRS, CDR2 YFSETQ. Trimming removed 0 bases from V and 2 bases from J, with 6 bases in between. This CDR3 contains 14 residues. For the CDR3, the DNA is TGCGCCAGCAGCTTGGACGGTGGCAATCAGCCCCAGCATTTT. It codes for CASSLDGGNQPQHF. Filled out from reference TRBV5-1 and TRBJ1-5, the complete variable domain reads KAGVTQTPRYLIKTRGQQVTLSCSPISGHRSVSWYQQTPGQGLQFLFEYFSETQRNKGNFPGRFSGRQFSNSRSEMNVSTLELGDSALYLCASSLDGGNQPQHFGDGTRLSIL.

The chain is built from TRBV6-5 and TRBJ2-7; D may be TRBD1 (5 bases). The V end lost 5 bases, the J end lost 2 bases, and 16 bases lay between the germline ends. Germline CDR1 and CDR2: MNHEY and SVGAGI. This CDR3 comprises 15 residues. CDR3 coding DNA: TGTGCCAGCAGTCTTGTCCGGCAGGGTCCCTACGAGCAGTACGTC. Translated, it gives CASSLVRQGPYEQYV.

The chain's CDR3 is CASSEQGITYNSPLHF. The CDR3 DNA sequence: TGTGCCAGCAGTGAACAGGGAATCACCTATAATTCACCCCTCCACTTT. The rearrangement uses TRBV6-1 and TRBJ1-6; TRBD1 might be the D (5 bases). V was pared by 2 bases and J by 2 bases, with 10 bases between. CDR1 and CDR2 from the germline V gene are MNHNS and SASEGT. The CDR3 contains 16 residues.

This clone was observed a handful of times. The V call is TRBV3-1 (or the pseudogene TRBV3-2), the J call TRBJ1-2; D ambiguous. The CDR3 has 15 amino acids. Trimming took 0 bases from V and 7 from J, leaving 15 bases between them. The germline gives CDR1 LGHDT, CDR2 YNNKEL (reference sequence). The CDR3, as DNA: TGTGCCAGCAGCCAAGATTTAAGGGATTTTGGTGGCTACACCTTC. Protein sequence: CASSQDLRDFGGYTF.

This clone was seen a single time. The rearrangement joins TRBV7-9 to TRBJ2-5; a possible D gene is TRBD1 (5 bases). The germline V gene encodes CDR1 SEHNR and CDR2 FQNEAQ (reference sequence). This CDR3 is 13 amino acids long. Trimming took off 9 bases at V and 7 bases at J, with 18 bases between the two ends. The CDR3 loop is CASGGHSLGTQYF. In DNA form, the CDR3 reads TGTGCCAGTGGTGGACATTCCCTGGGGACCCAGTACTTC.

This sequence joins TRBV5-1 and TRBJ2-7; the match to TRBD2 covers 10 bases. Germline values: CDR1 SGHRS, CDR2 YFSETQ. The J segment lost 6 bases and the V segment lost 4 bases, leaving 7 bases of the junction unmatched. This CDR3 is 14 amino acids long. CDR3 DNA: TGCGCCAGCAGCCTACAAGCGGGGGGGCGCGAGCAGTACGTC. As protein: CASSLQAGGREQYV.

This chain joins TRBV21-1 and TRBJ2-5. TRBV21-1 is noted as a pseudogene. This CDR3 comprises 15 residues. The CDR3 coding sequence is TGTGCCAGCAGCTTTATAAACGGCAGCCAGGAGACCCAGTACTTC. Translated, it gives CASSFINGSQETQYF.

CDR3 in DNA: TGTGCCTGGAGTGTACTTTGGGACAGGAATGAAAAACTGTTTTTT. Translation: CAWSVLWDRNEKLFF. The J gene is TRBJ1-4, the V gene TRBV30, with 8 bases fitting TRBD1. Losses at the gene ends were 0 bases for V and 5 bases for J; bases not matched to a gene: 5. Germline CDR1 is GTSNPN and CDR2 is SVGIG (reference sequence). The CDR3 consists of 15 residues.

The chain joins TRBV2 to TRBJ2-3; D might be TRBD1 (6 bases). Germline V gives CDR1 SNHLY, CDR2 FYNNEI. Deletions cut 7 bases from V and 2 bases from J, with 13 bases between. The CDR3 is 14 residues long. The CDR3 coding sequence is TGTGCCAGCAAGTGGGGGCCCTCCACAGATACGCAGTATTTT. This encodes CASKWGPSTDTQYF.

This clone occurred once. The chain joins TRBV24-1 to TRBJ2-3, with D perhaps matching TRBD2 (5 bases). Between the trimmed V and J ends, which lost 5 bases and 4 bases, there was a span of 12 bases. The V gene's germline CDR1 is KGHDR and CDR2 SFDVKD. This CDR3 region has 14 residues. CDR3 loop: CATSGSEGPDTQYF. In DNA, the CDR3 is TGTGCCACCAGTGGATCCGAGGGCCCAGATACGCAGTATTTT.

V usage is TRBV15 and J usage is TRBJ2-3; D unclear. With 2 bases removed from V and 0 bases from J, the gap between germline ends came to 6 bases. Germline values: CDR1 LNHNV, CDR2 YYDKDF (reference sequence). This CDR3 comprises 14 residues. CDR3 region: CATSRSTSTDTQYF. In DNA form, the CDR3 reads TGTGCCACCAGCAGATCCACTAGCACAGATACGCAGTATTTT.

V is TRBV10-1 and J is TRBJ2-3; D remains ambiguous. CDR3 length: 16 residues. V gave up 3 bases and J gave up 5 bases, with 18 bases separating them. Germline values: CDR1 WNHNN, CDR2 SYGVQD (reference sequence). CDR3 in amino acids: CASSDPRGPVGDTQYF. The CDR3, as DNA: TGCGCCAGCAGTGACCCCCGAGGACCAGTCGGAGATACGCAGTATTTT.

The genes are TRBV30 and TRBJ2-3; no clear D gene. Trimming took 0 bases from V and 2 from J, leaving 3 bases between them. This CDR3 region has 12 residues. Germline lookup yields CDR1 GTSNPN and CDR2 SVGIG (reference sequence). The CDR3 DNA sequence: TGTGCCTGGAGTGTCTTCACAGATACGCAGTATTTT. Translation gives CAWSVFTDTQYF.

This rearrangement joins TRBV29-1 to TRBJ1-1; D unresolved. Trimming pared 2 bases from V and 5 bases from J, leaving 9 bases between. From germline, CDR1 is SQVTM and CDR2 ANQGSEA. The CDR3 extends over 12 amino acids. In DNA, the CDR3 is TGCAGCGTTGAACAATCCGGAACTGAAGCTTTCTTT. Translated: CSVEQSGTEAFF.

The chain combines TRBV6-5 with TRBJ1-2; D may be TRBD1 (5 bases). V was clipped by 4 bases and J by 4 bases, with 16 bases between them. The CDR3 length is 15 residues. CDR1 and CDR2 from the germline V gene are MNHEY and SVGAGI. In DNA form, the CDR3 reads TGTGCCAGCAGTTTACTACCCGGGGGTACCTATGGCTACACCTTC. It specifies CASSLLPGGTYGYTF.